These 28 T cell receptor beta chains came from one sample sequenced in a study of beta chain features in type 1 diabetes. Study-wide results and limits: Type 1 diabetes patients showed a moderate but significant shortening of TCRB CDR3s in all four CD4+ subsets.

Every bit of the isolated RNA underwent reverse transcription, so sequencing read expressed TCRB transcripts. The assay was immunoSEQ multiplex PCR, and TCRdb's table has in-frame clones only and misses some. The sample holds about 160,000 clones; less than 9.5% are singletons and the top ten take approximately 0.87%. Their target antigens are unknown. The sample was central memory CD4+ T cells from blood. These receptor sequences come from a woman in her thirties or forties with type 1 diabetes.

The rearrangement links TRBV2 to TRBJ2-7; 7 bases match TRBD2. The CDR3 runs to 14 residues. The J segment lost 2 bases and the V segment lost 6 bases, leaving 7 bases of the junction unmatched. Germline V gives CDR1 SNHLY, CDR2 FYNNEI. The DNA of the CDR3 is TGTGCCAGCAGCCGGGACTACGGACCCTACGAGCAGTACTTC. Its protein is CASSRDYGPYEQYF.

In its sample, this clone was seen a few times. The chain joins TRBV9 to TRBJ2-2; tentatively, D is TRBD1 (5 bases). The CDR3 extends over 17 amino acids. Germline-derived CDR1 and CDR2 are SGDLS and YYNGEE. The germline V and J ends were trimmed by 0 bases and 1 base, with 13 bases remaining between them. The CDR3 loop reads CASSVAIWQGNTGELFF. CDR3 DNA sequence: TGTGCCAGCAGCGTAGCCATCTGGCAGGGGAACACCGGGGAGCTGTTTTTT.

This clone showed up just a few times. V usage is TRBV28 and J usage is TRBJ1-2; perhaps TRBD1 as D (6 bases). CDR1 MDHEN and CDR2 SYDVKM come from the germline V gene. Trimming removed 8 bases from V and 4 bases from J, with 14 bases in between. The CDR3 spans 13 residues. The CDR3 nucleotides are TGTGCCAGCGAGACAGGTCGGGTCTATGGCTACACCTTC. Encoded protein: CASETGRVYGYTF.

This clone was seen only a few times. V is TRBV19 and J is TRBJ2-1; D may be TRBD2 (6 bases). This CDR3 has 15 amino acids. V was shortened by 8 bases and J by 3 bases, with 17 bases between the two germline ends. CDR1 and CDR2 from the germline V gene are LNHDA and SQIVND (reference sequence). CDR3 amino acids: CASGGPRENYNEQFF. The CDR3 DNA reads TGTGCCAGTGGAGGGCCCCGAGAGAACTACAATGAGCAGTTCTTC. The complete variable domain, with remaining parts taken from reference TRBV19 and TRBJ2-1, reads DGGITQSPKYLFRKEGQNVTLSCEQNLNHDAMYWYRQDPGQGLRLIYYSQIVNDFQKGDIAEGYSVSREKKESFPLTVTSAQKNPTAFYLCASGGPRENYNEQFFGPGTRLTVL.

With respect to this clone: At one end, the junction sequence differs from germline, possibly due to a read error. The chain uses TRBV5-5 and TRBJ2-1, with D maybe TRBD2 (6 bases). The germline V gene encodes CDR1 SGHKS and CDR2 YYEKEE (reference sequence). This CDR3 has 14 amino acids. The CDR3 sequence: CASSRTTAYNEQFF. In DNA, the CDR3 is TGCGCCAGCAGCCGGACTACTGCCTACAATGAGCAGTTCTTC. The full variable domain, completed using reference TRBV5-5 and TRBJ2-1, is DAGVTQSPTHLIKTRGQQVTLRCSPISGHKSVSWYQQVLGQGPQFIFQYYEKEERGRGNFPDRFSARQFPNYSSELNVNALLLGDSALYLCASSRTTAYNEQFFGPGTRLTVL.

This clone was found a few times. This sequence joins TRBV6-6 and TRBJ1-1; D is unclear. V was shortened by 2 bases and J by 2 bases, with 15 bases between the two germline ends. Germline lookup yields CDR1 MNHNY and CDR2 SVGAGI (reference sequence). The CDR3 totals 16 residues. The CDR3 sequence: CASSYPETRTNTEAFF. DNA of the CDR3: TGTGCCAGCAGTTACCCCGAAACCAGAACAAACACTGAAGCTTTCTTT.

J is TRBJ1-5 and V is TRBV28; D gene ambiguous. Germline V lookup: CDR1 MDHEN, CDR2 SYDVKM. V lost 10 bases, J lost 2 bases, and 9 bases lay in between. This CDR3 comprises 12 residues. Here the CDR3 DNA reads TGTGCCACCTATTTTCGCAATCAGCCCCAGCATTTT. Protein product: CATYFRNQPQHF.

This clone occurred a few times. This chain's CDR3 is CASSSSLGTRVYEQYF. Written as DNA, the CDR3 is TGTGCCAGCAGCTCGTCCCTCGGGACTAGAGTCTACGAGCAGTACTTC. This chain joins TRBV4-2 and TRBJ2-7, with 8 nucleotides matching TRBD2. In germline, CDR1 is LGHNA, CDR2 YNFKEQ. The CDR3 runs 16 residues. J was trimmed by 3 bases and V by 5 bases; bases with no gene match: 12.

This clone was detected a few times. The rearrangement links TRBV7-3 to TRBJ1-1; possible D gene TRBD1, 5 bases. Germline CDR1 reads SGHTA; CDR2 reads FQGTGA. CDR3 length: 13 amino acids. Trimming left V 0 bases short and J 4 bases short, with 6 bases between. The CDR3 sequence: CASSLTDSTEAFF. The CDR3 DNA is TGTGCCAGCAGCTTAACTGACAGCACTGAAGCTTTCTTT.

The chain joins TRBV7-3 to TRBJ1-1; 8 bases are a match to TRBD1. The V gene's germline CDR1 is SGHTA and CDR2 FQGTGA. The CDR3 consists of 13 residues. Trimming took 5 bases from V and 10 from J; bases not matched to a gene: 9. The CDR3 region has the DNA TGTGCCAGCAGCCCCGACAGGGGCCTTCGAGCTTTCTTT. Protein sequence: CASSPDRGLRAFF.

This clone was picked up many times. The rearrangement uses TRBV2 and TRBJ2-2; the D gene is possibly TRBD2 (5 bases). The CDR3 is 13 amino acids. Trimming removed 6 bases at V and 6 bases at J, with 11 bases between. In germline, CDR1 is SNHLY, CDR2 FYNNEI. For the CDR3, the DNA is TGTGCCAGCAGCTTACGGGGTTCCGGGGAGCTGTTTTTT. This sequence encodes CASSLRGSGELFF.

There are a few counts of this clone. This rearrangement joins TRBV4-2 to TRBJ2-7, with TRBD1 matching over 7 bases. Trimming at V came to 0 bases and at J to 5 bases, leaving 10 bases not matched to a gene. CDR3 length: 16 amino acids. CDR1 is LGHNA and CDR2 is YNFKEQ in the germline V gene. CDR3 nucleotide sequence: TGTGCCAGCAGCCAAGATCCGTCCCGGGACAGCAACGAGCAGTACTTC. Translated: CASSQDPSRDSNEQYF.

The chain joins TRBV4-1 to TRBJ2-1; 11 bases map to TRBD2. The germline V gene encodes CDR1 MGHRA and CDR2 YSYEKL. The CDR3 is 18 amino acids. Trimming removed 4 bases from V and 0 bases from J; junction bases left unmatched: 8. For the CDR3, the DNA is TGCGCCAGCAGCCTTAGCGGGGGGGCTCCCAGCTCCTACAATGAGCAGTTCTTC. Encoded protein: CASSLSGGAPSSYNEQFF.

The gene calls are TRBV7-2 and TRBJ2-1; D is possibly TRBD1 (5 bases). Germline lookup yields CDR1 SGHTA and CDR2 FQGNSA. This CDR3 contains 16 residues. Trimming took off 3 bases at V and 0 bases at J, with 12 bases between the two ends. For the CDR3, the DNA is TGTGCCAGCAGCTTCCCGACAGAGAGCTCCTACAATGAGCAGTTCTTC. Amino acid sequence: CASSFPTESSYNEQFF.

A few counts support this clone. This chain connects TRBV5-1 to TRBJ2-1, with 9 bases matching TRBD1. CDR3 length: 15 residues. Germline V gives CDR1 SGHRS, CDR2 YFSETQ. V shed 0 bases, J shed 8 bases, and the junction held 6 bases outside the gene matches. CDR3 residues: CASSLDRGHLDEQFF. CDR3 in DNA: TGCGCCAGCAGCTTGGACAGGGGGCATCTTGATGAGCAGTTCTTC. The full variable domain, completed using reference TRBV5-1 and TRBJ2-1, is KAGVTQTPRYLIKTRGQQVTLSCSPISGHRSVSWYQQTPGQGLQFLFEYFSETQRNKGNFPGRFSGRQFSNSRSEMNVSTLELGDSALYLCASSLDRGHLDEQFFGPGTRLTVL.

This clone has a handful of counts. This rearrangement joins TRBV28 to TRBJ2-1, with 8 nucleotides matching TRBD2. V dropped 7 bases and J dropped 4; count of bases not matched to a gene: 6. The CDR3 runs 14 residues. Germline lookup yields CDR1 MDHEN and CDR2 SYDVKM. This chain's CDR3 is CASTMGLEYNEQFF. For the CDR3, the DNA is TGTGCCAGCACCATGGGACTAGAGTACAATGAGCAGTTCTTC.

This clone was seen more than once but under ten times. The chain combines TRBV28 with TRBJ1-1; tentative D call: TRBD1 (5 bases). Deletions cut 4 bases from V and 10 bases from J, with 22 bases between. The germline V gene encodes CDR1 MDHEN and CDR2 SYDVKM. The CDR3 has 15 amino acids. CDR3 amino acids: CASSSYRQALSGAFF. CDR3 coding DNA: TGTGCCAGCAGTTCATACAGGCAAGCCCTGTCAGGAGCTTTCTTT.

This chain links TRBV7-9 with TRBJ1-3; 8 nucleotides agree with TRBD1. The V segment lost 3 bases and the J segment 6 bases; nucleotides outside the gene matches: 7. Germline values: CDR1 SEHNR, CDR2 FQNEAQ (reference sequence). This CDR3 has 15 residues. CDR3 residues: CASSFLTGGINTIYF. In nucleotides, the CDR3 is TGTGCCAGCAGCTTCCTAACAGGGGGAATAAACACCATATATTTT.

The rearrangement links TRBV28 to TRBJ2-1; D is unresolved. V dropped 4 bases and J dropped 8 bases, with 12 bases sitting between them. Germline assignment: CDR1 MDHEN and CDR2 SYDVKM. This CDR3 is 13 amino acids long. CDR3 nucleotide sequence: TGTGCCAGCAGTTCTCCCCCCCTTCATGAGCAGTTCTTC. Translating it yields CASSSPPLHEQFF.

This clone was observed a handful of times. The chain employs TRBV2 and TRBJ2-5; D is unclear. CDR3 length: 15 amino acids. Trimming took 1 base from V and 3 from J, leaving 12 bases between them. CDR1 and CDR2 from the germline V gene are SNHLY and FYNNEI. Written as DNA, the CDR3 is TGTGCCAGCAGTGAAGAGAAGAGCCCCAAAGAGACCCAGTACTTC. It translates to CASSEEKSPKETQYF.

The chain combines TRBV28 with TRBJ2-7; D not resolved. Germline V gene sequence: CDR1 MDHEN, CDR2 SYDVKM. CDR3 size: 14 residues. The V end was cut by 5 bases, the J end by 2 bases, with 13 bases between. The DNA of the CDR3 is TGTGCCAGCAGTCCCTGGAGAGGAACCTACGAGCAGTACTTC. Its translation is CASSPWRGTYEQYF.

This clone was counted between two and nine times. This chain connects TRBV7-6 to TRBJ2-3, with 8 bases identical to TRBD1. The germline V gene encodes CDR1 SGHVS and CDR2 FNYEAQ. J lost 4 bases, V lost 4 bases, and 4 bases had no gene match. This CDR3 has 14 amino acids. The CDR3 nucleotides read TGTGCCAGCAGCTCGACGGGACAGGCAGATACGCAGTATTTT. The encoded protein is CASSSTGQADTQYF.

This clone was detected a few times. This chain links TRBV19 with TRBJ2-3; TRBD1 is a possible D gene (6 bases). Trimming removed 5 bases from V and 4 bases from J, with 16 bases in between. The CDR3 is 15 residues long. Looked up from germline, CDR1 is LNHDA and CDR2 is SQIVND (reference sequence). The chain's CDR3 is CASSLTSGVADTQYF. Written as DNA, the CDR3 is TGTGCCAGTAGTTTGACCTCAGGGGTAGCAGATACGCAGTATTTT.

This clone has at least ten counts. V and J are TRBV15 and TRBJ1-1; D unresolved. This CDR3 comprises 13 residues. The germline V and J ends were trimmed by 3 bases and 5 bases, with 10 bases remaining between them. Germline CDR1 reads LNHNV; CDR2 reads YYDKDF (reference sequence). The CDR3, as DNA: TGTGCCACCAGCAGGGAGGTTGGGACTGAAGCTTTCTTT. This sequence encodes CATSREVGTEAFF.

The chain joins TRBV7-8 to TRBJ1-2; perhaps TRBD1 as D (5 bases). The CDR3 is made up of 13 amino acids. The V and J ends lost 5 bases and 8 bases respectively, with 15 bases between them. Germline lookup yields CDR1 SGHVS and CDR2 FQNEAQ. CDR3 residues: CASSRRGPEGYTF. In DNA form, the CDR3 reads TGTGCCAGCAGCCGGAGGGGACCTGAGGGCTACACCTTC.

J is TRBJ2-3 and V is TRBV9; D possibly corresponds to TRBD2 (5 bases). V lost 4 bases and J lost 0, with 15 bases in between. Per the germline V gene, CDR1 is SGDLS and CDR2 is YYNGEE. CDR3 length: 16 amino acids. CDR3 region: CASSSRTAMSTDTQYF. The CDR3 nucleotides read TGTGCCAGCAGCTCACGGACTGCGATGAGCACAGATACGCAGTATTTT.

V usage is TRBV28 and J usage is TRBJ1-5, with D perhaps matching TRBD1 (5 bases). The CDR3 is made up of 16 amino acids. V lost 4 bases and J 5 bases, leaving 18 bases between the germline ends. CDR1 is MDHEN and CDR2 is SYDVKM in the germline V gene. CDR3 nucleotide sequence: TGTGCCAGCAGTTCTCCGGGGGAGGGTGGTGATCAGCCCCAGCATTTT. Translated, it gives CASSSPGEGGDQPQHF.

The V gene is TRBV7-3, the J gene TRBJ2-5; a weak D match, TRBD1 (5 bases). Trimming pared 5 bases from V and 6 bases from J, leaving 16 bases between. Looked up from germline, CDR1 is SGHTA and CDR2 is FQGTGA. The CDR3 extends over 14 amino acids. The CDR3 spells CASSPQGPTKTQYF. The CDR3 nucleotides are TGTGCCAGCAGCCCCCAGGGCCCTACGAAGACCCAGTACTTC.